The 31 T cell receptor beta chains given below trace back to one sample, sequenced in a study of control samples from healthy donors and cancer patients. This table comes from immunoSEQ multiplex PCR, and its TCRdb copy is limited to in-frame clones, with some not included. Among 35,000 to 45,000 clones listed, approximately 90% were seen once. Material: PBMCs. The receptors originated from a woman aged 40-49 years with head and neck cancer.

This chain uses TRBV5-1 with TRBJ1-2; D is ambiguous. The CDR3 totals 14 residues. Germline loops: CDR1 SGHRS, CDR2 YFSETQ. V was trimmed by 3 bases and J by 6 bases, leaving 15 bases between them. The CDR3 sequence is CASSSGGLFDGYTF. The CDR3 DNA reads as TGCGCCAGCAGCTCCGGAGGCCTGTTCGATGGCTACACCTTC.

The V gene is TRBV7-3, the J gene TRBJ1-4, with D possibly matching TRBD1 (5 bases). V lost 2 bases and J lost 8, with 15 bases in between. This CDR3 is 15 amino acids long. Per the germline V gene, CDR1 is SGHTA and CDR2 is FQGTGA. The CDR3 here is CASSLGPGEGEKLFF. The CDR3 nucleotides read TGTGCCAGCAGCTTAGGGCCGGGTGAGGGGGAAAAACTGTTTTTT. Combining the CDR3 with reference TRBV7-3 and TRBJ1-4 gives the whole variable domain GAGVSQTPSNKVTEKGKYVELRCDPISGHTALYWYRQSLGQGPEFLIYFQGTGAADDSGLPNDRFFAVRPEGSVSTLKIQRTERGDSAVYLCASSLGPGEGEKLFFGSGTQLSVL.

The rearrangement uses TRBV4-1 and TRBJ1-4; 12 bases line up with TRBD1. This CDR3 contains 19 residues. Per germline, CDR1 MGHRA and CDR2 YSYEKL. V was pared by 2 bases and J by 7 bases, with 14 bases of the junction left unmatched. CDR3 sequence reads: CASSQRPTGQGAGVEKLFF. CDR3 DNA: TGCGCCAGCAGCCAAAGGCCGACGGGACAGGGGGCAGGGGTTGAAAAACTGTTTTTT.

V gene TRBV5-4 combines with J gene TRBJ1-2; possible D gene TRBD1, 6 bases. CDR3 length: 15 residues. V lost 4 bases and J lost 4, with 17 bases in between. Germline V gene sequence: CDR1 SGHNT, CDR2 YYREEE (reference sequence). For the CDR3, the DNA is TGTGCCAGCAGCCTAAGGACAGCTAGGGTCTATGGCTACACCTTC. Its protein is CASSLRTARVYGYTF.

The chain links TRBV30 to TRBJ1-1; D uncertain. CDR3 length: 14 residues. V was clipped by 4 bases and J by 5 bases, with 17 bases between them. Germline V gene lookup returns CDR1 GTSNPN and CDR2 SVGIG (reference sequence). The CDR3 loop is CAWTPWALKTEAFF. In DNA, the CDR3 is TGTGCCTGGACCCCATGGGCACTTAAGACTGAAGCTTTCTTT.

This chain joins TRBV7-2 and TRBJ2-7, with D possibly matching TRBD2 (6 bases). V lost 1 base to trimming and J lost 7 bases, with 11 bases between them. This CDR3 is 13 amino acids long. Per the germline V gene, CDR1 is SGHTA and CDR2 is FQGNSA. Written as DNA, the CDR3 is TGTGCCAGCAGCTTAGGACGGGACTTGGAGCAGTACTTC. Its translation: CASSLGRDLEQYF.

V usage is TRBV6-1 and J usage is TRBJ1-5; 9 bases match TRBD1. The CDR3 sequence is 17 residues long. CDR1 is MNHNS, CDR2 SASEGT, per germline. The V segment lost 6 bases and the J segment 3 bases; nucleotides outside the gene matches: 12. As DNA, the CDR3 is TGTGCCAGCAGGGAACCGGACCGGGACAGGGCCAATCAGCCCCAGCATTTT. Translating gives CASREPDRDRANQPQHF.

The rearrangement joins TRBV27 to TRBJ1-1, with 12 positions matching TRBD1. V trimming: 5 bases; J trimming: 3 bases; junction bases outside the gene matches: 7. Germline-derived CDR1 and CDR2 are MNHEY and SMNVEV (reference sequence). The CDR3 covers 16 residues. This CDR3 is CASSMRDRGPDTEAFF. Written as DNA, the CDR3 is TGTGCCAGCAGTATGAGGGACAGGGGGCCAGACACTGAAGCTTTCTTT.

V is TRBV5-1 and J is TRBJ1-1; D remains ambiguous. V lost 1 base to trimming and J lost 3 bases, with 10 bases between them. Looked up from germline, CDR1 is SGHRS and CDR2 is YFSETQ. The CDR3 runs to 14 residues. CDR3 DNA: TGCGCCAGCAGCTTGTCTGTAGGCGACACTGAAGCTTTCTTT. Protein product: CASSLSVGDTEAFF.

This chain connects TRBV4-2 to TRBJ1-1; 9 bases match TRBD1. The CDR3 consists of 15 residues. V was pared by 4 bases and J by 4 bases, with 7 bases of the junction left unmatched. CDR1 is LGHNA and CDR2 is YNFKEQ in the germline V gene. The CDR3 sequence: CASSPQDRGVTEAFF. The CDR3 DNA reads TGTGCCAGCAGCCCGCAGGACAGGGGTGTCACTGAAGCTTTCTTT.

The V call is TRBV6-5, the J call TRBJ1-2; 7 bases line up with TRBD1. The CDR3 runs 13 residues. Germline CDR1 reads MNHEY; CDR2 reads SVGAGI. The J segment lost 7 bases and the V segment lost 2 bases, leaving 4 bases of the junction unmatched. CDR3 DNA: TGTGCCAGCAGTTACCCGACAGGGCGTGGCTACACCTTC. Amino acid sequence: CASSYPTGRGYTF.

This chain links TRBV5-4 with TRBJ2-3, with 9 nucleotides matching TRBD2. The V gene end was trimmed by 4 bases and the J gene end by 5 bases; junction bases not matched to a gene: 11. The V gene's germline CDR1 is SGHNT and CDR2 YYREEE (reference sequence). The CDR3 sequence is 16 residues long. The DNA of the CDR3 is TGTGCCAGCAGCCCGCGGGGGGGCGCAATGGAAGATACGCAGTATTTT. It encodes CASSPRGGAMEDTQYF.

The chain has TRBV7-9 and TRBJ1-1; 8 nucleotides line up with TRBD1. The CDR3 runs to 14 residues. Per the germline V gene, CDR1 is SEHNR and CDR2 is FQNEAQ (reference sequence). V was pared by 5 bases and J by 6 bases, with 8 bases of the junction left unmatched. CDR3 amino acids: CASSLGQVFAEAFF. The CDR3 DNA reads TGTGCCAGCAGCCTGGGACAGGTCTTTGCTGAAGCTTTCTTT.

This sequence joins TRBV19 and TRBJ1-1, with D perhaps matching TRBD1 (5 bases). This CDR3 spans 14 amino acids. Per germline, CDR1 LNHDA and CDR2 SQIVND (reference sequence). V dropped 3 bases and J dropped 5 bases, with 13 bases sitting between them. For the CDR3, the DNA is TGTGCCAGTAGTATGGGCGGGGGATGGACTGAAGCTTTCTTT. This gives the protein CASSMGGGWTEAFF.

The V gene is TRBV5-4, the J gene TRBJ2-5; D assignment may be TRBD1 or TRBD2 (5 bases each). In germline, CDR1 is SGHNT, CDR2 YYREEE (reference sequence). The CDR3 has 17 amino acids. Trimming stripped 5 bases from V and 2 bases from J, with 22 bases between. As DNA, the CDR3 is TGTGCCAGCAGAAGTGGTCCGGGACCGACGGCACAAGAGACCCAGTACTTC. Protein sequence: CASRSGPGPTAQETQYF.

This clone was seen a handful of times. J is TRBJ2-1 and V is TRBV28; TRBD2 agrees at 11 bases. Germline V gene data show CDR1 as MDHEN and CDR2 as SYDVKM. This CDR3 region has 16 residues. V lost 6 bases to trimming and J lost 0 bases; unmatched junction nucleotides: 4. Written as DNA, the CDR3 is TGTGCCAGCAGCCCTACTAGCGGGAGCTCCTACAATGAGCAGTTCTTC. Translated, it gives CASSPTSGSSYNEQFF.

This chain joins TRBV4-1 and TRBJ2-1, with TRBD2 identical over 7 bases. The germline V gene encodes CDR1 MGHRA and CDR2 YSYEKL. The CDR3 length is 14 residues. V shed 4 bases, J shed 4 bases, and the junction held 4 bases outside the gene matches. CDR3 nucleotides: TGCGCCAGCAGCCGGGGGGGACGATACAATGAGCAGTTCTTC. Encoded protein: CASSRGGRYNEQFF.

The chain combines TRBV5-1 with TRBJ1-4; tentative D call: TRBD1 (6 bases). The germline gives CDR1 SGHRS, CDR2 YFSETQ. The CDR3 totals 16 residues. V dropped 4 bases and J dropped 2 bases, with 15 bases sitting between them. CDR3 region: CASSLIATGTNEKLFF. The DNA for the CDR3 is TGCGCCAGCAGCCTAATAGCTACAGGGACTAATGAAAAACTGTTTTTT. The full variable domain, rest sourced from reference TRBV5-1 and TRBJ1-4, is KAGVTQTPRYLIKTRGQQVTLSCSPISGHRSVSWYQQTPGQGLQFLFEYFSETQRNKGNFPGRFSGRQFSNSRSEMNVSTLELGDSALYLCASSLIATGTNEKLFFGSGTQLSVL.

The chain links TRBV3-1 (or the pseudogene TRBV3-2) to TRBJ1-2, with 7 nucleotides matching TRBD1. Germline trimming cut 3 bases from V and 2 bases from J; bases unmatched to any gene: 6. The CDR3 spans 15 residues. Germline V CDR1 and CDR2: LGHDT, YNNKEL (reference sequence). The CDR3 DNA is TGTGCCAGCAGCCACCGACAGGGAAGCAACTATGGCTACACCTTC. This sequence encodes CASSHRQGSNYGYTF.

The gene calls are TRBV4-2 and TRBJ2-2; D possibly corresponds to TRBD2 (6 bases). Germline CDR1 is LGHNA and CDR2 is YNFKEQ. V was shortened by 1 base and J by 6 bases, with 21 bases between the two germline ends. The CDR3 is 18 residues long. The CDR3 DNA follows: TGTGCCAGCAGCCAAGGGCCTGCGGGATTAGAGTATCCCGGGGAGCTGTTTTTT. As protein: CASSQGPAGLEYPGELFF.

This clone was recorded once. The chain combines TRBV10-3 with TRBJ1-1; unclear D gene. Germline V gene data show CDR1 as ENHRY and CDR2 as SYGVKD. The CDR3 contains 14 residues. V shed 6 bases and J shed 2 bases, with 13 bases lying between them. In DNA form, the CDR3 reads TGTGCCATCAGGCGCGGGATTACTAACACTGAAGCTTTCTTT. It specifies CAIRRGITNTEAFF.

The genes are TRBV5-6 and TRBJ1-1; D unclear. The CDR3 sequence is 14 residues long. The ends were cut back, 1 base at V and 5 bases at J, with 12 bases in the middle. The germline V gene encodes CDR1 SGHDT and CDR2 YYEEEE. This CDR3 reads CASSLRFRETEAFF. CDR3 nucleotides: TGTGCCAGCAGCTTGCGGTTTAGGGAAACTGAAGCTTTCTTT.

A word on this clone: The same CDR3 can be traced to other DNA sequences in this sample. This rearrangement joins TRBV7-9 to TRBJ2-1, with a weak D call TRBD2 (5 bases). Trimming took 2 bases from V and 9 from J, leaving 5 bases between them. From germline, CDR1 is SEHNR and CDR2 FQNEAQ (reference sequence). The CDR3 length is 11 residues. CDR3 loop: CASSLRGEQFF. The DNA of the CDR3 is TGTGCCAGCAGCTTACGGGGTGAGCAGTTCTTC.

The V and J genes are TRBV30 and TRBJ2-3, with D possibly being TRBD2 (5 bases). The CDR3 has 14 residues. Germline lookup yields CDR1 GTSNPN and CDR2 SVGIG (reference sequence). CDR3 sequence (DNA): TGTGCGATGGGCGCGGGTTCAGTCATAGATACGCAGTATTTT. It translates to CAMGAGSVIDTQYF.

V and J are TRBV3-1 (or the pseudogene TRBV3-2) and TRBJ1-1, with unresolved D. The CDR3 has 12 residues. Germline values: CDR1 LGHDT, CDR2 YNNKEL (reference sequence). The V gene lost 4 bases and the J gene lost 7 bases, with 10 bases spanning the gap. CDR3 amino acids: CASSPLASEAFF. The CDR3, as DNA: TGTGCCAGCAGCCCGCTAGCGAGTGAAGCTTTCTTT.

The CDR3 reads CASSIDLLGVLGNEQFF. The CDR3 coding sequence is TGTGCCAGTAGTATAGATCTATTGGGGGTTTTAGGCAATGAGCAGTTCTTC. V usage is TRBV19 and J usage is TRBJ2-1; D possibly matches TRBD1 or TRBD2 (5 bases each). The CDR3 is made up of 17 amino acids. Germline CDR1 and CDR2: LNHDA and SQIVND (reference sequence). V was cut by 0 bases and J by 6 bases, with 18 bases left in between.

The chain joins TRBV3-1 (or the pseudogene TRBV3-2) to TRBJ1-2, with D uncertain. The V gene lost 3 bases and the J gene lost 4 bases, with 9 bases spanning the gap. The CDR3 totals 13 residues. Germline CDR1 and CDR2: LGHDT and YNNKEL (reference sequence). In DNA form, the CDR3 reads TGTGCCAGCAGCCAGGGATCGGGCTATGGCTACACCTTC. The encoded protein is CASSQGSGYGYTF.

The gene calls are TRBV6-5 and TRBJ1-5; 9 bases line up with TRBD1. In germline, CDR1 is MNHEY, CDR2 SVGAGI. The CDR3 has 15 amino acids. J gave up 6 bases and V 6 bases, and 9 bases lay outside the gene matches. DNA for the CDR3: TGTGCCAGCAGGGCCGGGACAGGGTCGTTTCAGCCCCAGCATTTT. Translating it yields CASRAGTGSFQPQHF.

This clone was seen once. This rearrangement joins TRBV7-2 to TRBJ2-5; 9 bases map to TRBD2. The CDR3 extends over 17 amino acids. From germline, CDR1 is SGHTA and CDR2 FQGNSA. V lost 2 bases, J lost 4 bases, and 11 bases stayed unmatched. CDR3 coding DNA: TGTGCCAGCAGCTTAAACGGGGGACTAGCAGGGGGAGAGACCCAGTACTTC. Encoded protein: CASSLNGGLAGGETQYF.

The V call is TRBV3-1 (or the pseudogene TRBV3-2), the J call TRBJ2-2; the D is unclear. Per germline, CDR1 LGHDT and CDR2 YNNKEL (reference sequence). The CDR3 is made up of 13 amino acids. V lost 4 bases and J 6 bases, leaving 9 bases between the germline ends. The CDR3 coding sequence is TGTGCCAGCAGCCTCAGAGGTTCCGGGGAGCTGTTTTTT. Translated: CASSLRGSGELFF.

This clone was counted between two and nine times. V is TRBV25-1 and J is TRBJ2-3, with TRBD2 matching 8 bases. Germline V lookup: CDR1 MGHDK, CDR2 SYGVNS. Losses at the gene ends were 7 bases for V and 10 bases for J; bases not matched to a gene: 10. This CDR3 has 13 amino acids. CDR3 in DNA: TGTGCCAGCACCTCCCCCGGGGGGGGTTCGCAGTATTTT. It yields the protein CASTSPGGGSQYF.